This T cell receptor (beta chain) was profiled in a study of blood T cell repertoires in COVID-19. Assay: immunoSEQ multiplex PCR; the TCRdb copy retains only in-frame clones and omits some. The sample contains under 65,000 clones, 60% to 80% of which appear only once. The study recruited people aged 18 to 89 years across approximately 24 US areas. Clinical history reported by participants formed the basis on which cohorts were assigned. This CDR3 region has 13 residues. Trimming at V came to 8 bases and at J to 5 bases, leaving 6 bases not matched to a gene. Per the germline V gene, CDR1 is MDHEN and CDR2 is SYDVKM.

The clonotype was recovered from a woman aged 50 to 65 with acute COVID-19. The V call is TRBV28, the J call TRBJ2-1; 7 nucleotides agree with TRBD1. Sequencing used PBMCs or T cells enriched from blood (not recorded which). The CDR3 nucleotides are TGTGCCAGCTTAGACAGGGATAACAATGAGCAGTTCTTC. This encodes CASLDRDNNEQFF.